The clone carrying this TCR beta chain was observed many times. Its target is unknown. These data come from a study of regulatory T cells in long-lasting Graves disease. Documented time point: persistent/refractory GD, antithyroid drugs over 5 years with positive TRAb. Isolated PBMC RNA provided the starting material for the TCR library. Sequencing libraries for TCR beta were prepared with iRepertoire HTBI primers and Arm-PCR of CDR3 regions. TCRdb re-called the multiplex PCR reads with MiXCR, one entry per CDR3 protein. The profile covers 400,000 or so distinct CDR3 sequences, with around 20% appearing a single time and 20% taken by the ten largest. V lost 6 bases to trimming and J lost 0 bases; unmatched junction nucleotides: 9. Germline CDR1 is SNHLY and CDR2 is FYNNEI. The CDR3 extends over 16 amino acids. The study's findings and limits: Shared public clonotypes totalled about 2,600 in persistent patients, compared with over 800 in new patients.

The starting material was peripheral blood mononuclear cells (PBMCs), obtained when the disease was refractory, from a patient treated with antithyroid drugs. This sequence originates from a female donor with Graves disease. The chain has TRBV2 and TRBJ1-1; TRBD1 aligns across 8 bases. CDR3 in amino acids: CASSQRDRLMNTEAFF. CDR3 in DNA: TGTGCCAGCAGCCAAAGGGACAGGTTAATGAACACTGAAGCTTTCTTT.